The source of this TCR beta chain is a study of blood T cell repertoires in COVID-19. About the study: The analysed material was cDNA or gDNA that came from T cells, B-cell-depleted T cells, or PBMCs.

V lost 2 bases to trimming and J lost 4 bases, with 10 bases between them. This CDR3 region has 15 residues. CDR1 and CDR2 from the germline V gene are KGHDR and SFDVKD. Original handling: Reference gene primer amplification gave estimated nucleated cell counts. The assay was immunoSEQ multiplex PCR, and TCRdb's table has in-frame clones only and misses some. That table is the source of V, J and clone size, and D and trimming were worked out from the DNA. The sample yields 140,000 or so clones, about 74% seen once. This chain uses TRBV24-1 with TRBJ2-2; D is uncertain. Sequenced input: peripheral blood. This clonotype was obtained from a man aged 45 to 65 with acute or convalescent COVID-19. CDR3 loop: CATSDSGYSTGELFF. CDR3 DNA sequence: TGTGCCACCAGTGATTCTGGGTACAGCACCGGGGAGCTGTTTTTT.